These T cell receptor beta chains were read from a single sample in a study of shared T cell receptors in the human thymus. TCRdb's table, derived via immunoSEQ multiplex PCR, lists solely in-frame clones and lacks some. This table has some 700,000 clones, 70% to 90% appearing once. A further study also used this sample, focusing on human thymus T cells.

The material sequenced was thymocytes. These receptors came from a girl under two years old with a congenital heart defect. Each CDR3 is given with its conserved first and last residue. D genes are given only for firm matches. Not all rows give a size; the values are once, few, many and, for expanded clones, a class.

>TRBD2|TRBV5-4|TRBJ2-1|-
TGTGCCAGCAGCAAACGACTAGCGAGCTCCTACAATGAGCAGTTCTTC
CASSKRLASSYNEQFF
>TRBD1|TRBV30|TRBJ2-3|-
TGTGCCTGGAGTATTACAGGGGTAGATACGCAGTATTTT
CAWSITGVDTQYF
>TRBD2|TRBV18|TRBJ2-7|-
TGTGCCAGCTCACCACCGAGCGGGACCAACGACTACGAGCAGTACTTC
CASSPPSGTNDYEQYF
>TRBD1|TRBV5-5|TRBJ2-7|-
TGTGCCAGCAGCGTCGACAGGGGGTCCTACGAGCAGTACTTC
CASSVDRGSYEQYF
>TRBD1|TRBV19|TRBJ1-4|few
TGTGCCAGTAGGCCGCGACAGGGGGCGTGCGAAAAACTGTTTTTT
CASRPRQGACEKLFF
>-|TRBV5-4|TRBJ2-5|few
TGTGCCAGCAGCCCAAGCATGAAGGCGGGGAGGTTGGAGACCCAGTACTTC
CASSPSMKAGRLETQYF
>TRBD2|TRBV6-5|TRBJ2-3|-
TGTGCCAGCATCCGAGCGGGGGAAGATACGCAGTATTTT
CASIRAGEDTQYF
>TRBD1|TRBV14|TRBJ2-5|once
TGTGCCAGCAGCCAAGACCCGTTGACAGGGAATCAAGAGACCCAGTACTTC
CASSQDPLTGNQETQYF
>TRBD1|TRBV4-1|TRBJ1-2|-
TGCGCCAGCAGCCAAGATCTAGGACAGGGACCTAACTATGGCTACACCTTC
CASSQDLGQGPNYGYTF
>-|TRBV18|TRBJ2-1|-
TGTGCCAGCTCACCGGATGAAGGGGGGGCCGGGAGTCCCTACAATGAGCAGTTCTTC
CASSPDEGGAGSPYNEQFF
>-|TRBV6-5|TRBJ1-1|-
TGTGCCAGCACCACCAGGGGAGGGGCTGAAGCTTTCTTT
CASTTRGGAEAFF
>-|TRBV5-6|TRBJ2-2|-
TGTGCCAGCAGCTTACAACCGAACACCGGGGAGCTGTTTTTT
CASSLQPNTGELFF
>-|TRBV28|TRBJ2-6|-
TGTGCCAGCAGTTCCTCCACTGACAGGCCCGTGGGATCTCTCTCTGGGGCCAACGTCCTGACTTTC
CASSSSTDRPVGSLSGANVLTF
>-|TRBV9|TRBJ1-2|once
TGTGCCAGCAGCACCGGAGTTGGCTACACCTTC
CASSTGVGYTF
>-|TRBV5-1|TRBJ2-1|-
TGCGCCAGCAGCTTTGGGTCAGGGCACCCAACCTCCTACAATGAGCAGTTCTTC
CASSFGSGHPTSYNEQFF
>-|TRBV5-1|TRBJ1-1|-
TGCGCCAGCAGCTTGGCTGGGCCCCCCTACCACATGAACACTGAAGCTTTCTTT
CASSLAGPPYHMNTEAFF
>-|TRBV6-6|TRBJ2-7|-
TGTGCCAGCAGTACTGGACATCACTACGAGCAGTACTTC
CASSTGHHYEQYF
>TRBD1|TRBV10-3|TRBJ1-1|-
TGTGCCATCAGTGAGTCGACTCGGGGACAGGGAACTGAAGCTTTCTTT
CAISESTRGQGTEAFF
>-|TRBV5-1|TRBJ2-1|-
TGCGCCAGCAGCTTCAAGGACGGACAGTACAATGAGCAGTTCTTC
CASSFKDGQYNEQFF
>TRBD1|TRBV11-2|TRBJ1-1|-
TGTGCCAGCAGCCCTAAAGACAGGGACACTGAAGCTTTCTTT
CASSPKDRDTEAFF
>TRBD1|TRBV11-2|TRBJ1-2|few
TGTGCCAGCAGCTTAGTTCGGACAGGTGCCTATGGCTACACCTTC
CASSLVRTGAYGYTF
>-|TRBV6-5|TRBJ2-5|-
TGTGCCAGCAGCAAACCCCGGGACAAACAAGAGACCCAGTACTTC
CASSKPRDKQETQYF
>-|TRBV5-6|TRBJ2-1|-
TGTGCCAGCAGCTTGGAGGGACTTATCTCCTACAATGAGCAGTTCTTC
CASSLEGLISYNEQFF
>TRBD2|TRBV7-2|TRBJ2-3|-
TGTGCCAGCAGCTTAGCTACTAAAACCGGCCAGCGGGAGGGCCCAGATACGCAGTATTTT
CASSLATKTGQREGPDTQYF
>TRBD1|TRBV5-6|TRBJ2-2|-
TGTGCCAGCAGCACCCGGGACAGGGCGGCCGGGGAGCTGTTTTTT
CASSTRDRAAGELFF
>-|TRBV27|TRBJ1-5|-
TGTGCCAGCAGTGCGGGGCCCGGAACCAGCAATCAGCCCCAGCATTTT
CASSAGPGTSNQPQHF
>TRBD2|TRBV27|TRBJ2-7|-
TGTGCCAGCAGTTTACGGCGGGGGGGGTTTTACGAGCAGTACTTC
CASSLRRGGFYEQYF
>-|TRBV10-3|TRBJ1-2|-
TGTGCCATCAGTGAGTCAGGTCCCTCCTCGGGTGGCTACACCTTC
CAISESGPSSGGYTF
>-|TRBV10-3|TRBJ1-5|-
TGTGCCATCAGTGAGGACTCAGGTGGGAGGGGACAGCCCCAGCATTTT
CAISEDSGGRGQPQHF
>-|TRBV2|TRBJ1-5|-
TGTGCCAGCAGTGACGCCCAGTCGAGCAATCAGCCCCAGCATTTT
CASSDAQSSNQPQHF
>TRBD1|TRBV2|TRBJ2-7|few
TGTGCCAGCAGGCCGGGACAGGGGTTTTCCTACGAGCAGTACTTC
CASRPGQGFSYEQYF
>-|TRBV7-8|TRBJ1-2|once
TGTGCCAGCAGCCCTGAGACAGGATCCCATGCCGGCTACACCTTC
CASSPETGSHAGYTF
>-|TRBV19|TRBJ1-2|-
TGTGCCAGTTGCCAGGCGGAGGGCTATGGCTACACCTTC
CASCQAEGYGYTF
>-|TRBV2|TRBJ1-5|-
TGTGCCAGCAGTGAAATAGCGGGACCCGATCAGCCCCAGCATTTT
CASSEIAGPDQPQHF
>TRBD1|TRBV6-5|TRBJ1-1|few
TGTGCCAGCAGTTACGTCCCGGGACAGGAGGAGATTGAAGCTTTCTTT
CASSYVPGQEEIEAFF
>-|TRBV5-4|TRBJ1-6|-
TGTGCCAGCAGCTCCGCCCGGGGCGGGGGAGGATCACCCCTCCACTTT
CASSSARGGGGSPLHF
>-|TRBV5-1|TRBJ2-2|-
TGCGCCAGCGGGATGAGCGGGCCTTACACCGGGGAGCTGTTTTTT
CASGMSGPYTGELFF
>TRBD1|TRBV15|TRBJ2-1|-
TGTGCCACCAGCACTCTATCCGGGACAGGCGTCTACAATGAGCAGTTCTTC
CATSTLSGTGVYNEQFF
>-|TRBV19|TRBJ1-1|-
TGTGCCAGTAGTATAGGGGGACACTTCCTCGGGATTGAAGCTTTCTTT
CASSIGGHFLGIEAFF
>-|TRBV15|TRBJ1-1|-
TGTGCCACAACCAAAGGGGATGAAGCTTTCTTT
CATTKGDEAFF
>-|TRBV6-1|TRBJ1-1|once
TGTGCCAGCAGTGAGGGGCCCAGGGACACTGAAGCTTTCTTT
CASSEGPRDTEAFF
>-|TRBV19|TRBJ1-4|-
TGTGCCAGTAACGGGCAGGGAAATGAAAAACTGTTTTTT
CASNGQGNEKLFF
>-|TRBV30|TRBJ1-1|-
TGTGCCTGGAGACCCAATCTTCACACCTACACTGAAGCTTTCTTT
CAWRPNLHTYTEAFF
>TRBD1|TRBV9|TRBJ1-2|-
TGTGCCAGCAGCGCATACCCGGGACAGGCCTATGGCTACACCTTC
CASSAYPGQAYGYTF
>TRBD2|TRBV9|TRBJ2-7|-
TGTGCCAGCAGCGTAGCCGGGGGGAACTACGAGCAGTACTTC
CASSVAGGNYEQYF
>-|TRBV9|TRBJ1-2|-
TGTGCCAGCAGCGTAGGGGCGGGCCGTGGCTACACCTTC
CASSVGAGRGYTF
>-|TRBV9|TRBJ1-2|-
TGTGCCAGCAGCGCCTCCTCGACAGCTTCTAACTATGGCTACACCTTC
CASSASSTASNYGYTF
>-|TRBV28|TRBJ1-6|-
TGTGCCAGCACCCAGCCCCAGGGAACCCTTATAGATAATTCACCCCTCCACTTT
CASTQPQGTLIDNSPLHF
>-|TRBV5-4|TRBJ2-1|-
TGTGCCAGCAGCCGTATATCACCACGCGATGAGCAGTTCTTC
CASSRISPRDEQFF
>TRBD2|TRBV5-4|TRBJ2-1|once
TGTGCCAGCAGCTTGGCGGGGGGGACCCCGAGGGGTGAGCAGTTCTTC
CASSLAGGTPRGEQFF
>TRBD1|TRBV29-1|TRBJ1-1|-
TGCAGCGTTGAAGATCGGTCGACAGGGCCCGGCACTGAAGCTTTCTTT
CSVEDRSTGPGTEAFF
>-|TRBV5-1|TRBJ1-1|-
TGCGCCAGCAGCTTGGACAGGGTTTTTAACACTGAAGCTTTCTTT
CASSLDRVFNTEAFF
>-|TRBV7-8|TRBJ1-5|-
TGTGCCAGCAGCTTCGGGGAGGGAGGGAATCAGCCCCAGCATTTT
CASSFGEGGNQPQHF
>-|TRBV28|TRBJ1-1|-
TGTGCCAGCAGTGGGACGACAGGCAGCATGAACACTGAAGCTTTCTTT
CASSGTTGSMNTEAFF
>TRBD2|TRBV6-5|TRBJ2-1|-
TGTGCCAGCAATCGGCGGCGGGGGGACAACAATGAGCAGTTCTTC
CASNRRRGDNNEQFF
>-|TRBV4-1|TRBJ1-1|-
TGCGCCAGCAGCCAGGACACCACTGAAGCTTTCTTT
CASSQDTTEAFF
>-|TRBV2|TRBJ1-2|-
TGTGCCAGCGGGGAAGTACAGGGTGAGCTCCCTTACTATGGCTACACCTTC
CASGEVQGELPYYGYTF